This T cell receptor beta chain was sequenced for a study of T cells in women clearing cervical HPV infection. Study summary: Case blood was drawn when the lesion was first found; control blood after infection became undetectable. HLA type stays a possible confounder, typing being limited.

This CDR3 is built from 15 residues. V shed 4 bases and J 4 bases; nucleotides not matched to a gene: 8. Germline-derived CDR1 and CDR2 are SGHTA and FQGTGA. On this clone: The sequence runs out 3 residues before the end of the CDR3; the remainder is reconstructed from the germline J gene.

TCRdb keeps only in-frame clones here, not all; method: immunoSEQ multiplex PCR. The table for this sample gives around 48,000 clones. The receptor's source is a woman aged 18 to 75 with a cervical HPV16 infection that either progressed to CIN3+ or cleared (not recorded which). The gene calls are TRBV7-3 and TRBJ2-7; 9 positions match TRBD1. The sample comprised blood buffy coat. The chain's CDR3 is CASSSGQGASYEQYF. The CDR3 DNA, read in part, is TGTGCCAGCAGCTCGGGACAGGGAGCTTCGTACGAG.